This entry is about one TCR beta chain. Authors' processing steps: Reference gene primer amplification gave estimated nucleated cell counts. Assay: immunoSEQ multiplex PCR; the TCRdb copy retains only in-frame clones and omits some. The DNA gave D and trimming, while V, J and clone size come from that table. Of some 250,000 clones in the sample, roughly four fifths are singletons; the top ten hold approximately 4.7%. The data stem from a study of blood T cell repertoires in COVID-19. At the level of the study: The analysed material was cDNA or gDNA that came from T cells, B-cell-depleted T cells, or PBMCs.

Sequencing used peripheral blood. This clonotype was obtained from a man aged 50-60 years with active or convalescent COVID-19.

The CDR3 here is CAWSVGDTPNYGYTF. CDR3 sequence (DNA): TGTGCCTGGAGTGTAGGGGACACCCCTAACTATGGCTACACCTTC. The V gene is TRBV30, the J gene TRBJ1-2; maybe TRBD1 (6 bases). The CDR3 is made up of 15 amino acids. Germline V CDR1 and CDR2: GTSNPN, SVGIG (reference sequence). Trimming cost V 0 bases and J 0 bases, with 11 bases left between them.